The rows below give T cell receptor beta chains drawn from one sample of a study of Graves' ophthalmopathy and Graves' hyperthyroidism. TCRdb processed the multiplex PCR reads anew with MiXCR; each CDR3 protein has one entry. The sample comprises hundreds of thousands of distinct CDR3 sequences, over 20% of which are singletons, and approximately 7% rests with the top ten. The sequenced material came from peripheral blood. These receptor sequences come from a woman aged 18-35 years with stable Graves' hyperthyroidism. Some clones in this sample may be carry-over from other donors' samples. Each CDR3 is given with its conserved first and last residue. A D gene is named only where the DNA matches it firmly. Clone size is stated in some rows and not others, as once, few, many or a class when expanded.

size | length | D | J | V | DNA | CDR3
many | 13 | - | TRBJ1-1 | TRBV9 | TGTGCCAGCAGCGTCTCCGTGAGGGATGAAGCTTTCTTT | CASSVSVRDEAFF
many | 14 | - | TRBJ1-1 | TRBV11-1 | TGTGCCAGCAGCTTATCGGCGGTTCACACTGAAGCTTTCTTT | CASSLSAVHTEAFF
many | 13 | TRBD1 | TRBJ2-7 | TRBV11-2 | TGTGCCAGCAGCTCGGACAGGGAGTACGAGCAGTACTTC | CASSSDREYEQYF
many | 12 | - | TRBJ1-1 | TRBV12-3/TRBV12-4 | TGTGCCAGCACTGGGTCGGTATTCCAAGCTTTCTTT | CASTGSVFQAFF
- | 13 | - | TRBJ1-1 | TRBV3-1 | TGTGCCAGCAGCCAAGAGGCCGGACGGCGGGCTTTCTTT | CASSQEAGRRAFF
few | 21 | TRBD2 | TRBJ2-4 | TRBV11-2 | TGTGCCAGCAGCTTAGATCCAGTCGCGGGGGGTCTATTGGCAACCAAAAACATTCAGTACTTC | CASSLDPVAGGLLATKNIQYF
- | 16 | - | TRBJ2-5 | TRBV24-1 | TGTGCCACCAGTGACCCGGGGAAGGGGCGGGAAGAGACCCAGTACTTC | CATSDPGKGREETQYF
once | 16 | - | TRBJ1-2 | TRBV20-1 | TGCAGTGCTAGGGCCCGCCCGCAGACAATCTTCTATGGCTACACCTTC | CSARARPQTIFYGYTF
few | 15 | TRBD1 | TRBJ2-7 | TRBV30 | TGTGCCTGGAGCGGACAGGGGAGAACATCCTACGAGCAGTACTTC | CAWSGQGRTSYEQYF
many | 11 | - | TRBJ1-1 | TRBV20-1 | TGCAGTGCTAGCGACGGCAGTGAAGCTTTCTTT | CSASDGSEAFF
many | 15 | - | TRBJ2-5 | TRBV13 | TGTGCCAGCAGCTTAGCAGGGAAGAGAGAAGAGACCCAGTACTTC | CASSLAGKREETQYF
many | 17 | TRBD2 | TRBJ2-1 | TRBV11-2 | TGTGCCAGCAGCTCCACCCAAGGGGCGGGAGTGTACAATGAGCAGTTCTTC | CASSSTQGAGVYNEQFF
many | 16 | TRBD2 | TRBJ2-7 | TRBV6-5 | TGTGCCAGCAGCACACCAGCGGGGGCCTACTCCTACGAGCAGTACTTC | CASSTPAGAYSYEQYF
many | 12 | - | TRBJ1-2 | TRBV20-1 | TGCAGTGCCGATGGGCCTAGCTATGGCTACACCTTC | CSADGPSYGYTF
many | 15 | - | TRBJ2-7 | TRBV15 | TGTGCCACCAGCAGAGATAAGCAGAGTTCCTACGAGCAGTACTTC | CATSRDKQSSYEQYF
many | 8 | - | TRBJ1-2 | TRBV19 | TGTGCCAGTCGGGGGTTTGTCTTC | CASRGFVF
- | 14 | TRBD1 | TRBJ2-7 | TRBV11-2 | TGTGCCAGCTCCCAATGGGACAGAGAATTCGAGCAGTACTTC | CASSQWDREFEQYF
many | 13 | - | TRBJ2-5 | TRBV6-5 | TGTGCCACCAACCGACACCCACAAGAGACCCAGTACTTC | CATNRHPQETQYF
many | 16 | - | TRBJ2-7 | TRBV7-3 | TGTGCCAGCAGCTTAAGACCGACGACACGGGGCAACGAGCAGTACTTC | CASSLRPTTRGNEQYF
once | 14 | - | TRBJ2-5 | TRBV28 | TGTGCCAGCAGTTCCCCGTTGGGCCAAGAGACCCAGTACTTC | CASSSPLGQETQYF
many | 14 | - | TRBJ2-7 | TRBV7-2 | TGTGCCAGCAGCTTAGACTACAGGGTTTCCGAGCAGTACTTC | CASSLDYRVSEQYF
- | 17 | TRBD1 | TRBJ2-2 | TRBV14 | TGTGCCAGCAGCCAAGATCTTTACAGGGGGCGAACCGGGGAGCTGTTTTTT | CASSQDLYRGRTGELFF